This T cell receptor (beta chain) is from a study of blood T cell repertoires in COVID-19. About the study: The United States, Italy and Spain provided the acute and convalescent COVID-19 samples. From T cells, B-cell-depleted T cells, or PBMCs came the material, which was cDNA or gDNA.

The data were produced by immunoSEQ multiplex PCR, yet TCRdb's version contains in-frame clones alone and is incomplete. Among 250,000 or so clones listed, about three quarters were seen once. V was trimmed by 4 bases and J by 0 bases, leaving 11 bases between them. Germline CDR1 SGHDT, CDR2 YYEEEE. CDR3 length: 15 residues. The rearrangement links TRBV5-6 to TRBJ1-5, with D maybe TRBD1 (6 bases). This TCR was sampled from an elderly woman with acute or convalescent COVID-19. Sequenced sample: peripheral blood. The CDR3 here is CASSRGQYSNQPQHF. In DNA, the CDR3 is TGTGCCAGCAGCCGAGGACAGTATAGCAATCAGCCCCAGCATTTT.